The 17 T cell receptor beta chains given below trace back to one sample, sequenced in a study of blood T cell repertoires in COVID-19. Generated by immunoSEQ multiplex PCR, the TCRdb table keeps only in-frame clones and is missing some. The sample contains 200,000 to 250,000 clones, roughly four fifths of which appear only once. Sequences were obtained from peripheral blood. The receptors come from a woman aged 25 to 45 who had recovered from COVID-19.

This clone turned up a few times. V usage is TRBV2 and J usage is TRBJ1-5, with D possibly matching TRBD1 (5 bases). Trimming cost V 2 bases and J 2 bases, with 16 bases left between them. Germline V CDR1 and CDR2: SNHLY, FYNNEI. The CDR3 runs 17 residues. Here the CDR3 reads CASSEMAGLGGNQPQHF. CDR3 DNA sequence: TGTGCCAGCAGTGAAATGGCGGGGCTTGGGGGCAATCAGCCCCAGCATTTT.

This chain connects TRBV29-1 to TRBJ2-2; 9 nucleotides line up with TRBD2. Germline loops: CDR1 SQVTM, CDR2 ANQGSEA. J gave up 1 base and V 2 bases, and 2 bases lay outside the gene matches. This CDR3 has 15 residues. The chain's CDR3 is CSVELAGLNTGELFF. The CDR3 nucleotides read TGCAGCGTTGAACTAGCGGGGCTGAACACCGGGGAGCTGTTTTTT.

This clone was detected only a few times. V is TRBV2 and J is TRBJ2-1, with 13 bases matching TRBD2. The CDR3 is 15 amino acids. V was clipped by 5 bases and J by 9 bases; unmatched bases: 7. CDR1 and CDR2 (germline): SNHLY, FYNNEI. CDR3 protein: CASSRTSGRGTEQFF. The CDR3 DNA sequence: TGTGCCAGCAGTAGGACTAGCGGGAGAGGGACTGAGCAGTTCTTC.

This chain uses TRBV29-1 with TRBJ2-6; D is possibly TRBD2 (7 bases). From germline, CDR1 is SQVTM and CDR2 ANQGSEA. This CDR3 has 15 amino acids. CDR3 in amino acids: CSARGAGSGANVLTF. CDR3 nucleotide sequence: TGCAGTGCTCGGGGGGCGGGGTCTGGGGCCAACGTCCTGACTTTC.

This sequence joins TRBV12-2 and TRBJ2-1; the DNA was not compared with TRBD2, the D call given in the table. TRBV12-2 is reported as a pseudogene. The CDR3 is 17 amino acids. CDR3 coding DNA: TGTGCAAGTCGCTTAAGCCTAGCGGGGAGCTCCTACAATGAGCAGTTCTTC. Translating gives CASRLSLAGSSYNEQFF.

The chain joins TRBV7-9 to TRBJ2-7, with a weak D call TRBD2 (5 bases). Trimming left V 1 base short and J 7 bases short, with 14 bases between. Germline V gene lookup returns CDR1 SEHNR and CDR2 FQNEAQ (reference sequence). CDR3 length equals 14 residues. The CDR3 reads CASSLVGRGQEQYF. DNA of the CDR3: TGTGCCAGCAGCTTAGTTGGGAGAGGTCAAGAGCAGTACTTC.

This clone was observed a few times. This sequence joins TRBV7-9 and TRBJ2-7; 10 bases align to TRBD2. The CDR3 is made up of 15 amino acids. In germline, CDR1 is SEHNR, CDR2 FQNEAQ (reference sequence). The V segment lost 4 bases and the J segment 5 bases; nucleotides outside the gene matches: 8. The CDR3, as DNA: TGTGCCAGCAGCTCCTACGGGACTAGCGCTGACGAGCAGTACTTC. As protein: CASSSYGTSADEQYF.

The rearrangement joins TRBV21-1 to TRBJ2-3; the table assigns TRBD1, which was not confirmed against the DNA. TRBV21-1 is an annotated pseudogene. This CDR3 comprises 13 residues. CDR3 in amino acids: CASRGQSTDTQYF. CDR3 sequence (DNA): TGTGCCAGCAGGGGACAGAGCACAGATACGCAGTATTTT.

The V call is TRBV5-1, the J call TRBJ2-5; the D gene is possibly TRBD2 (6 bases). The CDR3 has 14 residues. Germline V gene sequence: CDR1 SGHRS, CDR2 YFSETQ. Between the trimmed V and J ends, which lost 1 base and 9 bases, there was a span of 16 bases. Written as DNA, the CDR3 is TGCGCCAGCAGCTTGTTCCGCAGAGGGGAGGCCCAGTACTTC. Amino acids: CASSLFRRGEAQYF.

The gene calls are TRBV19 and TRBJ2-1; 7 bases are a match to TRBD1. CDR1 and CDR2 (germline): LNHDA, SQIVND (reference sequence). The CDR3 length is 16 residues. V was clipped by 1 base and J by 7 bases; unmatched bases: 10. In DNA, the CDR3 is TGTGCCAGTAGTATAGCTATAAGACAGGGTTGGAATGAGCAGTTCTTC. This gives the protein CASSIAIRQGWNEQFF.

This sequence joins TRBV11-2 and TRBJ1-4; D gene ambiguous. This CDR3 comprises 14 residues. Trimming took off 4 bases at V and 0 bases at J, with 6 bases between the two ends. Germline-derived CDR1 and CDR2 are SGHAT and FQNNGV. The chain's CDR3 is CASSWATTNEKLFF. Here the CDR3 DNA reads TGTGCCAGCAGCTGGGCAACAACTAATGAAAAACTGTTTTTT.

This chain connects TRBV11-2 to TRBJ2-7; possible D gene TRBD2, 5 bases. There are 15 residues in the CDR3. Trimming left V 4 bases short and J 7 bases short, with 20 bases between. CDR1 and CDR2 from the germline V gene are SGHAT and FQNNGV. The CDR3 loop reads CASSYPEGTRQEQYF. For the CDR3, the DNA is TGTGCCAGCAGCTATCCCGAGGGTACGCGTCAGGAGCAGTACTTC. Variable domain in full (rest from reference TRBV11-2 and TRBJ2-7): EAGVAQSPRYKIIEKRQSVAFWCNPISGHATLYWYQQILGQGPKLLIQFQNNGVVDDSQLPKDRFSAERLKGVDSTLKIQPAKLEDSAVYLCASSYPEGTRQEQYFGPGTRLTVT.

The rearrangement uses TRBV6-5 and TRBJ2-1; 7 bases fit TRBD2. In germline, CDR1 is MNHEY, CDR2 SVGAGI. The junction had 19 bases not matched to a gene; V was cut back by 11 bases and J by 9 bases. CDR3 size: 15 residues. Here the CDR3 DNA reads TGTGCCGGTCGACTAGCACCCCACAACAATGTTGAGCAGTTCTTC. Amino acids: CAGRLAPHNNVEQFF.

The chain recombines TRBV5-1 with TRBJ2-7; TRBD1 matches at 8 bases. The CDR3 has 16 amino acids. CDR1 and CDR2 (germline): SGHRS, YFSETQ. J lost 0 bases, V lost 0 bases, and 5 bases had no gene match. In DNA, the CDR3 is TGCGCCAGCAGCTTGGGGGGGACAGGCGACTCCTACGAGCAGTACTTC. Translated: CASSLGGTGDSYEQYF. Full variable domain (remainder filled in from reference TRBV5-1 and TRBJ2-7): KAGVTQTPRYLIKTRGQQVTLSCSPISGHRSVSWYQQTPGQGLQFLFEYFSETQRNKGNFPGRFSGRQFSNSRSEMNVSTLELGDSALYLCASSLGGTGDSYEQYFGPGTRLTVT.

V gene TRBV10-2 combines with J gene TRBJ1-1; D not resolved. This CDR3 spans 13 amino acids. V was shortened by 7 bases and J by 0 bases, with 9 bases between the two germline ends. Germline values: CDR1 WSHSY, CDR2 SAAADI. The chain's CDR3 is CASKQMMNTEAFF. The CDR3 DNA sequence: TGCGCCAGCAAGCAAATGATGAACACTGAAGCTTTCTTT.

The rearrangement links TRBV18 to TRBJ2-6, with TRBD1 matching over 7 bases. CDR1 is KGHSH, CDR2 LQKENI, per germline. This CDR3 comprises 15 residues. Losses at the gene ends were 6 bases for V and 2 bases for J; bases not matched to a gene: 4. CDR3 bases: TGTGCCAGCTCTCCTGACAGGGCTGGGGCCAACGTCCTGACTTTC. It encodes CASSPDRAGANVLTF. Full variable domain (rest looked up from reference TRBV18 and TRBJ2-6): NAGVMQNPRHLVRRRGQEARLRCSPMKGHSHVYWYRQLPEEGLKFMVYLQKENIIDESGMPKERFSAEFPKEGPSILRIQQVVRGDSAAYFCASSPDRAGANVLTFGAGSRLTVL.

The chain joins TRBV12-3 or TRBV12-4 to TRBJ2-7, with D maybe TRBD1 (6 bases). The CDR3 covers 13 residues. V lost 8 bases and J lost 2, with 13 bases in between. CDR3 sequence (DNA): TGTGCCAGCGCCTTACAGGGCCCCTACGAGCAGTACTTC. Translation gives CASALQGPYEQYF.